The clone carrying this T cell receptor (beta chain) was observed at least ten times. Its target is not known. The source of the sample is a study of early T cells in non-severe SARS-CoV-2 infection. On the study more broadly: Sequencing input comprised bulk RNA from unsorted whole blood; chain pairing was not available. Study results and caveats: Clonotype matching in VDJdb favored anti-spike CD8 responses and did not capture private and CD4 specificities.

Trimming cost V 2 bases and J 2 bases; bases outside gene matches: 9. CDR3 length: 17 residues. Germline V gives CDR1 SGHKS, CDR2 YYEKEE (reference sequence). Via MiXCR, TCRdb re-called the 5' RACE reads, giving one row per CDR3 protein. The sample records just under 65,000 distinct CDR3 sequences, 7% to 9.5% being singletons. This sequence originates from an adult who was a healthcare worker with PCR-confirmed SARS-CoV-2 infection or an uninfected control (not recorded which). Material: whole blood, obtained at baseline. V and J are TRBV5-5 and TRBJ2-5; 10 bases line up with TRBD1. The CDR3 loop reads CASSFSRTGGRQETQYF. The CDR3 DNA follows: TGTGCCAGCAGCTTCAGTAGGACAGGGGGAAGGCAAGAGACCCAGTACTTC.